This T cell receptor beta chain was recovered during a study of STAT3 mutations in large granular lymphocyte leukemia. At the level of the study: Roughly half the longitudinally sequenced T-LGLL patients had canonical STAT3 mutations. Over half of T-LGLL patients had one or more immunosuppressive regimens. Study findings and constraints: At least one immunodominant TCR beta clonotype appeared in every T-cell large granular lymphocyte leukemia patient. TCR clonotype switching after therapy occurred in about 30% of the 18 patients. Treatment regimens differed across patients between samplings.

Notes on this clone: Its antigen is not known.

V lost 5 bases and J 4 bases, leaving 17 bases between the germline ends. The germline gives CDR1 SEHNR, CDR2 FQNEAQ (reference sequence). CDR3 length: 15 residues. TCRdb's table, derived via immunoSEQ multiplex PCR, lists solely in-frame clones and lacks some. The table includes 15,000 or so clones, 80% to 95% detected once. This TCR derives from a woman in her forties or fifties with T-cell large granular lymphocyte leukemia. Some clones in this sample may be carry-over from other donors' samples. Sequenced material: peripheral blood mononuclear cells. The V gene is TRBV7-9, the J gene TRBJ2-5; D is possibly TRBD1 or TRBD2 (5 bases each). CDR3 nucleotide sequence: TGTGCCAGCAGCAGCTCCGGGACGGGAAGAGAGACCCAGTACTTC. It specifies CASSSSGTGRETQYF.